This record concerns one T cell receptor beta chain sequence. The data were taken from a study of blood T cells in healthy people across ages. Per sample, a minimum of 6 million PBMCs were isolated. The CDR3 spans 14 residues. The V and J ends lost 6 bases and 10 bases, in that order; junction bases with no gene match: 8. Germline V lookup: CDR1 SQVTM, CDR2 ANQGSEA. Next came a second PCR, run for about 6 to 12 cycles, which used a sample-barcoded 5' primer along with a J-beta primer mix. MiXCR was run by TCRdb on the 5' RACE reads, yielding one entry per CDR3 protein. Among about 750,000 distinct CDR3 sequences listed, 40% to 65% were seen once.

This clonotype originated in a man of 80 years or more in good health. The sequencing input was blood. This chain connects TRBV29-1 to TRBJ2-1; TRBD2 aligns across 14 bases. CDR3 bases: TGCAGCGTCATTGGACTAGCGGGAGGACTGGAGCAGTTCTTC. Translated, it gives CSVIGLAGGLEQFF.